This T cell receptor beta chain was recovered during a study of B cell selection in AIRE deficiency. Points from the study as a whole: Shared Treg sequences had shorter CDR3s, biased toward rearrangements with few non-templated insertions. Of a few thousand shared Treg TCRbeta sequences, around 32% were healthy-only, approximately 9.7% patient-only.

Measured with immunoSEQ multiplex PCR; TCRdb has only the in-frame clones, and not every one. The data contain fewer than 25,000 clones, 97% of them singletons. About this clone itself: Its matching antigen is unknown.

The germline gives CDR1 MDHEN, CDR2 SYDVKM. Trimming took off 3 bases at V and 2 bases at J, with 11 bases between the two ends. The CDR3 runs 15 residues. The sorted conventional CD4 T cells were gated as CD4+CD127+. Sample: conventional CD4+ T cells sorted from PBMCs. The clonotype originates from a human donor with AIRE deficiency. This sequence joins TRBV28 and TRBJ1-5; D gene uncertain. This CDR3 reads CASSFGPAGNQPQHF. CDR3 in DNA: TGTGCCAGCAGTTTTGGGCCGGCGGGCAATCAGCCCCAGCATTTT.